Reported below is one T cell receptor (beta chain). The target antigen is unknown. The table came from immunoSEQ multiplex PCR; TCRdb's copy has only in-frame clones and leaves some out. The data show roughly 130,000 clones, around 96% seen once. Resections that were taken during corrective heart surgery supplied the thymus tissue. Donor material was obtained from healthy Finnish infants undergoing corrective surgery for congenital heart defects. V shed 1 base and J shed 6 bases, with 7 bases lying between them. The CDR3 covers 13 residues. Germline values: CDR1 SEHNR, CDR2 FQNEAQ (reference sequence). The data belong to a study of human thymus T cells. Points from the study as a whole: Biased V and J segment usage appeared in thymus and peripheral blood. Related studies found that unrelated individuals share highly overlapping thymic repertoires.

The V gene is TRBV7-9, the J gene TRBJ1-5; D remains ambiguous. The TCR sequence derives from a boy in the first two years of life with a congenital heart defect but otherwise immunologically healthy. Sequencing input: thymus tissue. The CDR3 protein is CASSLDKGQPQHF. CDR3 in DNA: TGTGCCAGCAGCTTAGATAAGGGTCAGCCCCAGCATTTT. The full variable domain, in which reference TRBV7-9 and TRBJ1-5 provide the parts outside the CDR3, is DTGVSQNPRHKITKRGQNVTFRCDPISEHNRLYWYRQTLGQGPEFLTYFQNEAQLEKSRLLSDRFSAERPKGSFSTLEIQRTEQGDSAMYLCASSLDKGQPQHFGDGTRLSIL.